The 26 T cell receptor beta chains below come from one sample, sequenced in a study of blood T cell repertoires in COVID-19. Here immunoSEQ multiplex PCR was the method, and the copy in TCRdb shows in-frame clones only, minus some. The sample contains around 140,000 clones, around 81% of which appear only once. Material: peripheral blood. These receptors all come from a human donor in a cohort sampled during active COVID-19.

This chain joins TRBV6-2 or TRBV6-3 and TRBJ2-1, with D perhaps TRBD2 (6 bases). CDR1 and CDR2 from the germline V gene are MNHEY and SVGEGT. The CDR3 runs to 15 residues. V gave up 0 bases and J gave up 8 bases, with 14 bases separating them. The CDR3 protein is CASSYSAGSLHEQFF. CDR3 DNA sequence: TGTGCCAGCAGTTACTCGGCGGGGAGCCTCCATGAGCAGTTCTTC.

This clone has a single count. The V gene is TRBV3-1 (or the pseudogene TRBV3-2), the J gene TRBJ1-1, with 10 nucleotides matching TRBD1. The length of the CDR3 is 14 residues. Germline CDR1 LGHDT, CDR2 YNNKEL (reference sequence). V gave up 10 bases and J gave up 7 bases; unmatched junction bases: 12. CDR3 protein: CATTRGTGANEAFF. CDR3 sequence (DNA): TGTGCCACCACAAGAGGGACAGGGGCGAATGAAGCTTTCTTT.

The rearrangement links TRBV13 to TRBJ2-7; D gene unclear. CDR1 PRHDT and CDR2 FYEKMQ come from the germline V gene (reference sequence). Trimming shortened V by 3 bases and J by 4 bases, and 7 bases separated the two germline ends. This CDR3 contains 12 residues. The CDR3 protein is CASSFLGYEQYF. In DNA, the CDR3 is TGTGCCAGCAGCTTCCTAGGTTACGAGCAGTACTTC.

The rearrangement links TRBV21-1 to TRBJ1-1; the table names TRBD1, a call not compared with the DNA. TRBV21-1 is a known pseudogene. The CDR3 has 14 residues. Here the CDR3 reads CASSGTGSRTEAFF. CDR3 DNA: TGTGCCAGCAGCGGGACAGGGAGCAGGACTGAAGCTTTCTTT.

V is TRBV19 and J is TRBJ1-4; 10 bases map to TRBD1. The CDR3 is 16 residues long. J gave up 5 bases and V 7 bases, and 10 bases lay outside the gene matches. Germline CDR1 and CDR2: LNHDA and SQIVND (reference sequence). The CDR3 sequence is CASTGTGANLNEKLFF. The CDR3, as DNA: TGTGCCAGTACGGGGACAGGGGCCAACCTCAATGAAAAACTGTTTTTT.

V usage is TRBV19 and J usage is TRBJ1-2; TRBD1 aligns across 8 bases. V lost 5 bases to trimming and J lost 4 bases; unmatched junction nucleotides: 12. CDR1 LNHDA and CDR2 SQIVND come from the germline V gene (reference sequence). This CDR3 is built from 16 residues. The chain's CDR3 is CASSLGGTGRLYGYTF. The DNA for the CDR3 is TGTGCCAGTAGTCTCGGGGGGACAGGCCGCCTCTATGGCTACACCTTC.

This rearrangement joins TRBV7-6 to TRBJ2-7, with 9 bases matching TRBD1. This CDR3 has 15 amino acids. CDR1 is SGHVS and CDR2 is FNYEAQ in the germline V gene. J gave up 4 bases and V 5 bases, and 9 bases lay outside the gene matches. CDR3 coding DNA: TGTGCCAGCAGCATACCGGGACAGGGAAGGTACGAGCAGTACTTC. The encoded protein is CASSIPGQGRYEQYF.

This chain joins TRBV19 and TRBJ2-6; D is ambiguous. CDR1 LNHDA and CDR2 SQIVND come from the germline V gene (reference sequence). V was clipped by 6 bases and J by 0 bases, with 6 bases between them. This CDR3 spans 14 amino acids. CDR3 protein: CASSGVSGANVLTF. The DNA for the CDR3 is TGTGCCAGTAGCGGAGTCTCTGGGGCCAACGTCCTGACTTTC.

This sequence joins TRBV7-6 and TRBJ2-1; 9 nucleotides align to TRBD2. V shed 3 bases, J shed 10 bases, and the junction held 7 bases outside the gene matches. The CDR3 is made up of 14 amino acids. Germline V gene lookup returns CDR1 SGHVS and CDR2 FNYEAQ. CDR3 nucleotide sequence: TGTGCCAGCAGCTTTCGCGGGAGGGCCAAGGAGCAGTTCTTC. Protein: CASSFRGRAKEQFF.

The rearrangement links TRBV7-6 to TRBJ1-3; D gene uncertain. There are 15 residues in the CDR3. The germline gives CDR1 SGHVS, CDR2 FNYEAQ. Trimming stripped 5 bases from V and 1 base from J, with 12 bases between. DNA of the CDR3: TGTGCCAGCAGCCCCCGGTGGTCTTCTGGAAACACCATATATTTT. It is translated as CASSPRWSSGNTIYF.

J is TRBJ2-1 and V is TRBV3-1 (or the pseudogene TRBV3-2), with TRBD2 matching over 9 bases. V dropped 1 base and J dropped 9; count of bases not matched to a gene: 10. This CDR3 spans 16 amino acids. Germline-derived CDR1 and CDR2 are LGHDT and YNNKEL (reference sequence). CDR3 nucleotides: TGTGCCAGCAGCCAAGGGCGGCTAGCGGGAAAGGTTGAGCAGTTCTTC. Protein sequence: CASSQGRLAGKVEQFF.

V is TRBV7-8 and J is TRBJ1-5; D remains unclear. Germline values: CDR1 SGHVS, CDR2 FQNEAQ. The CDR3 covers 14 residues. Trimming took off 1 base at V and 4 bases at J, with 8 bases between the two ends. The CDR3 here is CASSLGGGNQPQHF. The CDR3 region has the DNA TGTGCCAGCAGCTTAGGAGGTGGGAATCAGCCCCAGCATTTT.

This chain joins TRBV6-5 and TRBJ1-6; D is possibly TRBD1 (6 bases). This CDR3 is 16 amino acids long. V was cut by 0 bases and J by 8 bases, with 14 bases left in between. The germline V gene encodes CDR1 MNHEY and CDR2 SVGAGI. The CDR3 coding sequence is TGTGCCAGCAGTTACTCGCCTGCACAGGGTCATTCACCCCTCCACTTT. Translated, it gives CASSYSPAQGHSPLHF.

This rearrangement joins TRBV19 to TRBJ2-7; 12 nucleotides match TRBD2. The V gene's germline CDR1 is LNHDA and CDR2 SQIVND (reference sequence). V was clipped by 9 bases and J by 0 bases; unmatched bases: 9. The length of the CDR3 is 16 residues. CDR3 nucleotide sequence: TGTGCCAGACAGCCTTTACTAGCGGGAGGCTCCTACGAGCAGTACTTC. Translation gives CARQPLLAGGSYEQYF.

CDR3 residues: CASSFRTSGSLEQFF. CDR3 DNA sequence: TGTGCCAGCAGCTTCAGGACTAGCGGGAGCCTTGAGCAGTTCTTC. This chain uses TRBV7-6 with TRBJ2-1; 13 nucleotides align to TRBD2. The length of the CDR3 is 15 residues. In germline, CDR1 is SGHVS, CDR2 FNYEAQ. V shed 3 bases, J shed 9 bases, and the junction held 5 bases outside the gene matches.

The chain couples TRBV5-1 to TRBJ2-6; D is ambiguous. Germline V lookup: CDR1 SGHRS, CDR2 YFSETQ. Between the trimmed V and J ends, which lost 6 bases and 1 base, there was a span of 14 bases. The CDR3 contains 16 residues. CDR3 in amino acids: CASTTGDRSGANVLTF. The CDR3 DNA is TGCGCCAGCACCACCGGAGATCGGTCTGGGGCCAACGTCCTGACTTTC.

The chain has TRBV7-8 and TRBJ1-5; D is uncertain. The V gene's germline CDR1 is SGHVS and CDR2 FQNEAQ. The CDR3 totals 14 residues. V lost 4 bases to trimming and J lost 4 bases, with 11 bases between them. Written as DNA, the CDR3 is TGTGCCAGCAGCTCCCTTCGGGGAAATCAGCCCCAGCATTTT. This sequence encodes CASSSLRGNQPQHF. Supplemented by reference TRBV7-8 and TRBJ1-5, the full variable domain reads GAGVSQSPRYKVAKRGQDVALRCDPISGHVSLFWYQQALGQGPEFLTYFQNEAQLDKSGLPSDRFFAERPEGSVSTLKIQRTQQEDSAVYLCASSSLRGNQPQHFGDGTRLSIL.

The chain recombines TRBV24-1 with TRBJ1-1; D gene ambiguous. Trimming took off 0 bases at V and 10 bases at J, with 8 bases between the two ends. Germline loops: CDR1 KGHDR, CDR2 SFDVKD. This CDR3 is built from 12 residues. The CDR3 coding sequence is TGTGCCACCAGTGATTTGTGGAGCGGAGCTTTCTTT. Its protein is CATSDLWSGAFF.

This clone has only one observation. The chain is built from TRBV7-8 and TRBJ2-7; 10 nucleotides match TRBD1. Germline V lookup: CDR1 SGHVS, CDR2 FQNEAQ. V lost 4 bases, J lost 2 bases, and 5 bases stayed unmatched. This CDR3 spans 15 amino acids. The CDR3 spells CASSYGTGVTYEQYF. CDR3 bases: TGTGCCAGCAGCTATGGGACAGGGGTTACCTACGAGCAGTACTTC.

The CDR3 DNA is TGTGCCAGCAGCTTACAGATCACAGATACGCAGTATTTT. This codes for CASSLQITDTQYF. The J gene is TRBJ2-3, the V gene TRBV5-4; D is uncertain. V lost 2 bases and J 2 bases, leaving 6 bases between the germline ends. The CDR3 covers 13 residues. CDR1 and CDR2 (germline): SGHNT, YYREEE (reference sequence).

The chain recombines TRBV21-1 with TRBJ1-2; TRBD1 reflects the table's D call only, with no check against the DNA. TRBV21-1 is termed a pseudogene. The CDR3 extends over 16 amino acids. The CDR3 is CAISPLWDTRERGYTF. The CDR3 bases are TGTGCCATTTCACCCCTTTGGGACACCCGAGAACGTGGCTACACCTTC.

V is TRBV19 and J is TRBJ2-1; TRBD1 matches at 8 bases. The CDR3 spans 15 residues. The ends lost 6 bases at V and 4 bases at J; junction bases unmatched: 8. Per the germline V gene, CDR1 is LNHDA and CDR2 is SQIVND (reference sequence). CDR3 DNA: TGTGCCAGTAGCGCAGACAGGGGAGAATACAATGAGCAGTTCTTC. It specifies CASSADRGEYNEQFF.

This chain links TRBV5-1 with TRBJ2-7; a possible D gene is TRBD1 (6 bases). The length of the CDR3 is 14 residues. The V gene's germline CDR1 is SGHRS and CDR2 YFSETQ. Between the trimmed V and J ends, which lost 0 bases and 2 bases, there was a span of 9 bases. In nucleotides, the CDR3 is TGCGCCAGCAGCTTGGGGACAGCTACCTACGAGCAGTACTTC. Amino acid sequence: CASSLGTATYEQYF.

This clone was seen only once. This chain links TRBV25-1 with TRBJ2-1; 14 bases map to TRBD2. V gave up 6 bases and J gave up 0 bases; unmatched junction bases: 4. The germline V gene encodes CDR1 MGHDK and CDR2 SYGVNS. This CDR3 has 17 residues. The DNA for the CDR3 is TGTGCCAGCAGGGAGACTAGCGGGGGGGCCTCCTACAATGAGCAGTTCTTC. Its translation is CASRETSGGASYNEQFF.

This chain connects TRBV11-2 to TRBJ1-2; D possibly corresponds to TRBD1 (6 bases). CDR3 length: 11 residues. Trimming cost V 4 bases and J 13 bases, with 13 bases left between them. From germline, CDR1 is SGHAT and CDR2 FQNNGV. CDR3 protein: CASSSARGLTF. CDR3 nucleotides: TGTGCCAGCAGCTCCGCGCGGGGGCTCACCTTC.

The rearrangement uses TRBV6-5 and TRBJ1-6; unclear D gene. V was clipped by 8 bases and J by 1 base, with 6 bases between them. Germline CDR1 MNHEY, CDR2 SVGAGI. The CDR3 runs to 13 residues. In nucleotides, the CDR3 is TGTGCCAGCCACAGTTCCTATAATTCACCCCTCCACTTT. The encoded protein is CASHSSYNSPLHF.